Listed here are 25 T cell receptor beta chains from one sample, sequenced in a study of beta chain features in type 1 diabetes. General study findings and limits: Within each of all four CD4+ subsets, Type 1 diabetes patients had TCRB CDR3s that were moderately but significantly shorter.

What these receptors recognize is not known. What was sequenced were expressed TCRB transcripts, since all of the isolated RNA had been reverse transcribed. Repertoires were generated with immunoSEQ multiplex PCR, while TCRdb's copy carries only in-frame clones and drops some. The repertoire holds tens of thousands of clones, with more than 45% as singletons. Sequences were obtained from central memory CD4+ T cells from blood. All receptors come from a young man with type 1 diabetes.

This clone was found a few times. CDR3 nucleotides: TGTGCCAGCAGCGCCGAACAGGATTTAACCTACGAGCAGTACTTC. Translating gives CASSAEQDLTYEQYF. The genes are TRBV11-2 and TRBJ2-7, with D perhaps matching TRBD1 (5 bases). Germline CDR1 SGHAT, CDR2 FQNNGV. V was cut by 5 bases and J by 2 bases, with 16 bases left in between. This CDR3 contains 15 residues.

The V and J genes are TRBV7-9 and TRBJ2-6, with a tentative D call TRBD1 (6 bases). Germline assignment: CDR1 SEHNR and CDR2 FQNEAQ (reference sequence). CDR3 length: 16 amino acids. With 2 bases removed from V and 0 bases from J, the gap between germline ends came to 8 bases. This CDR3 is CASSLLTGSGANVLTF. CDR3 sequence (DNA): TGTGCCAGCAGCTTACTGACAGGCTCTGGGGCCAACGTCCTGACTTTC. The variable domain in full, completed from reference TRBV7-9 and TRBJ2-6, reads DTGVSQNPRHKITKRGQNVTFRCDPISEHNRLYWYRQTLGQGPEFLTYFQNEAQLEKSRLLSDRFSAERPKGSFSTLEIQRTEQGDSAMYLCASSLLTGSGANVLTFGAGSRLTVL.

The J gene is TRBJ2-3, the V gene TRBV6-5; TRBD2 matches at 9 bases. Germline loops: CDR1 MNHEY, CDR2 SVGAGI. The J segment lost 4 bases and the V segment lost 6 bases, leaving 5 bases of the junction unmatched. The CDR3 totals 14 residues. The CDR3 DNA sequence: TGTGCCAGCAGCCGGCGGGGGGGCCCAGATACGCAGTATTTT. Amino acids: CASSRRGGPDTQYF.

This clone was detected only a few times. This chain links TRBV28 with TRBJ1-1; no clear D gene. CDR1 is MDHEN and CDR2 is SYDVKM in the germline V gene. The length of the CDR3 is 12 residues. The germline V and J ends were trimmed by 7 bases and 3 bases, with 9 bases remaining between them. The CDR3, as DNA: TGTGCCAGCAAAACGGTCGACACTGAAGCTTTCTTT. Translated: CASKTVDTEAFF.

The CDR3 nucleotides are TGTGCCAGCAGTGATGAGGGAGAACAGCCCCAGCATTTT. This gives the protein CASSDEGEQPQHF. The chain joins TRBV2 to TRBJ1-5; D remains ambiguous. Germline V gene data show CDR1 as SNHLY and CDR2 as FYNNEI. The CDR3 extends over 13 amino acids. V was trimmed by 3 bases and J by 7 bases, leaving 10 bases between them.

J is TRBJ2-1 and V is TRBV6-6; D gene ambiguous. CDR3 size: 12 residues. Trimming shortened V by 5 bases and J by 5 bases, and 7 bases separated the two germline ends. Germline CDR1 and CDR2: MNHNY and SVGAGI (reference sequence). This CDR3 reads CASSPLNNEQFF. In DNA, the CDR3 is TGTGCCAGCAGTCCCCTAAACAATGAGCAGTTCTTC.

The chain carries TRBV9 and TRBJ1-2, with D maybe TRBD1 (5 bases). V was cut by 2 bases and J by 8 bases, with 19 bases left in between. Germline V CDR1 and CDR2: SGDLS, YYNGEE. The CDR3 is made up of 15 amino acids. CDR3 bases: TGTGCCAGCAGCGTTGAAGTAGACAGCTATCTCGGCTACACCTTC. It encodes CASSVEVDSYLGYTF.

V and J are TRBV29-1 and TRBJ2-1, with D possibly TRBD2 on 6 matching bases. Germline V gene lookup returns CDR1 SQVTM and CDR2 ANQGSEA. The CDR3 contains 13 residues. The CDR3 loop reads CSRNGAGTNEQFF. DNA of the CDR3: TGCAGTCGAAATGGGGCGGGAACCAATGAGCAGTTCTTC.

The chain carries TRBV29-1 and TRBJ2-5; D call uncertain. Looked up from germline, CDR1 is SQVTM and CDR2 is ANQGSEA. The V gene lost 3 bases and the J gene lost 5 bases, with 4 bases spanning the gap. This CDR3 spans 10 amino acids. CDR3 residues: CSVDLETQYF. CDR3 in DNA: TGCAGCGTTGACCTCGAGACCCAGTACTTC.

This chain links TRBV10-2 with TRBJ1-5; 9 nucleotides agree with TRBD1. There are 14 residues in the CDR3. V lost 7 bases to trimming and J lost 6 bases; unmatched junction nucleotides: 7. Looked up from germline, CDR1 is WSHSY and CDR2 is SAAADI. Written as DNA, the CDR3 is TGCGCCAGCACTCCGGGACAGGGAACTCAGCCCCAGCATTTT. Translating it yields CASTPGQGTQPQHF.

The rearrangement uses TRBV29-1 and TRBJ2-3; weak D call: TRBD2 (6 bases). Trimming left V 0 bases short and J 4 bases short, with 8 bases between. The CDR3 totals 13 residues. Germline CDR1 and CDR2: SQVTM and ANQGSEA. In DNA form, the CDR3 reads TGCAGCGTTGAAGATGGAGGGCCAGATACGCAGTATTTT. Its protein product is CSVEDGGPDTQYF.

This clone was seen just once. The chain is built from TRBV5-6 and TRBJ2-7; TRBD2 matches 8 bases. With V trimmed by 1 base and J by 3 bases, 3 bases remained unmatched. The CDR3 totals 14 residues. Germline V gene lookup returns CDR1 SGHDT and CDR2 YYEEEE. CDR3 in DNA: TGTGCCAGCAGCTTGAGACTAGCGCGCTACGAGCAGTACTTC. Amino acids: CASSLRLARYEQYF.

V usage is TRBV10-3 and J usage is TRBJ2-5, with D possibly TRBD1 on 5 matching bases. With 4 bases removed from V and 3 bases from J, the gap between germline ends came to 9 bases. Looked up from germline, CDR1 is ENHRY and CDR2 is SYGVKD. This CDR3 is built from 13 residues. In DNA form, the CDR3 reads TGTGCCATCAGTGTTAAGGACAAAGAGACCCAGTACTTC. The encoded protein is CAISVKDKETQYF.

This clone occurred once. The CDR3 DNA follows: TGTGCCAGCATCCTAGCGGGCCCCTCCTACAATGAGCAGTTCTTC. The encoded protein is CASILAGPSYNEQFF. This chain joins TRBV6-1 and TRBJ2-1; TRBD2 aligns across 8 bases. This CDR3 is 15 amino acids long. CDR1 is MNHNS and CDR2 is SASEGT in the germline V gene. Trimming took 7 bases from V and 0 from J; bases not matched to a gene: 5.

This rearrangement joins TRBV6-6 to TRBJ1-3; D not resolved. Trimming took off 5 bases at V and 3 bases at J, with 5 bases between the two ends. Germline V lookup: CDR1 MNHNY, CDR2 SVGAGI (reference sequence). The CDR3 is 12 residues long. The CDR3 sequence: CASSPNGNTIYF. As DNA, the CDR3 is TGTGCCAGCAGTCCTAATGGAAACACCATATATTTT.

The chain has TRBV5-1 and TRBJ1-2, with 8 bases identical to TRBD1. The CDR3 contains 14 residues. The V segment lost 8 bases and the J segment 2 bases; nucleotides outside the gene matches: 8. The germline gives CDR1 SGHRS, CDR2 YFSETQ. The CDR3 is CASNPGQANYGYTF. CDR3 sequence (DNA): TGCGCCAGTAACCCGGGACAGGCGAACTATGGCTACACCTTC. Full variable domain (remainder filled in from reference TRBV5-1 and TRBJ1-2): KAGVTQTPRYLIKTRGQQVTLSCSPISGHRSVSWYQQTPGQGLQFLFEYFSETQRNKGNFPGRFSGRQFSNSRSEMNVSTLELGDSALYLCASNPGQANYGYTFGSGTRLTVV.

The chain combines TRBV18 with TRBJ1-4; D might be TRBD1 (6 bases). V was pared by 2 bases and J by 6 bases, with 13 bases between. Germline assignment: CDR1 KGHSH and CDR2 LQKENI. The CDR3 spans 15 residues. The CDR3 nucleotides read TGTGCCAGCTCACCAAGCATGGCAGGGGATGAAAAACTGTTTTTT. Encoded protein: CASSPSMAGDEKLFF. Variable domain in full (rest from reference TRBV18 and TRBJ1-4): NAGVMQNPRHLVRRRGQEARLRCSPMKGHSHVYWYRQLPEEGLKFMVYLQKENIIDESGMPKERFSAEFPKEGPSILRIQQVVRGDSAAYFCASSPSMAGDEKLFFGSGTQLSVL.

The rearrangement joins TRBV2 to TRBJ2-5, with D tentatively TRBD1 (6 bases). Trimming cost V 6 bases and J 5 bases, with 19 bases left between them. CDR3 length equals 15 residues. Germline V lookup: CDR1 SNHLY, CDR2 FYNNEI. The CDR3 bases are TGTGCCAGCAGCGCAACAGGGATAGTGGGCGAGACCCAGTACTTC. It specifies CASSATGIVGETQYF.

This sequence joins TRBV2 and TRBJ1-1; D ambiguous. The germline gives CDR1 SNHLY, CDR2 FYNNEI. The ends were cut back, 5 bases at V and 2 bases at J, with 12 bases in the middle. This CDR3 comprises 14 residues. CDR3 DNA: TGTGCCAGCAGTCGGTCCCACCTTAACACTGAAGCTTTCTTT. Amino acid sequence: CASSRSHLNTEAFF.

This chain joins TRBV5-5 and TRBJ2-1; D is undetermined. Germline CDR1 is SGHKS and CDR2 is YYEKEE (reference sequence). Trimming stripped 2 bases from V and 2 bases from J, with 11 bases between. This CDR3 region has 15 residues. DNA for the CDR3: TGTGCCAGCAGCTTCGGAGAGGTACCCTACAATGAGCAGTTCTTC. Its protein product is CASSFGEVPYNEQFF.

The gene calls are TRBV9 and TRBJ2-1; D perhaps matches TRBD2 (6 bases). Trimming stripped 0 bases from V and 9 bases from J, with 16 bases between. The CDR3 has 15 residues. CDR1 and CDR2 from the germline V gene are SGDLS and YYNGEE. The chain's CDR3 is CASSVGVVGRSEQFF. CDR3 sequence (DNA): TGTGCCAGCAGCGTAGGGGTGGTGGGGAGGAGTGAGCAGTTCTTC.

The chain uses TRBV28 and TRBJ2-7; D unclear. CDR3 size: 14 residues. Deletions cut 3 bases from V and 1 base from J, with 10 bases between. CDR1 and CDR2 (germline): MDHEN, SYDVKM. The DNA of the CDR3 is TGTGCCAGCAGTTTCCTCGACATGTCCTACGAGCAGTACTTC. This gives the protein CASSFLDMSYEQYF.

There are a few counts of this clone. V is TRBV4-1 and J is TRBJ2-1, with D possibly TRBD2 on 6 matching bases. CDR1 is MGHRA, CDR2 YSYEKL, per germline. The CDR3 has 11 amino acids. Trimming shortened V by 1 base and J by 12 bases, and 7 bases separated the two germline ends. Written as DNA, the CDR3 is TGCGCCAGCAGCCAAGCGGGAGTGCAGTTCTTC. Protein sequence: CASSQAGVQFF.

This clone was counted only a few times. The J gene is TRBJ2-5, the V gene TRBV30; 14 nucleotides line up with TRBD2. J gave up 5 bases and V 1 base, and 12 bases lay outside the gene matches. Per germline, CDR1 GTSNPN and CDR2 SVGIG (reference sequence). CDR3 length: 18 residues. The CDR3 DNA reads as TGTGCCTGGAGTGCAGGGGCCAGACTAGCGGGAGGGTGGGAGACCCAGTACTTC. It specifies CAWSAGARLAGGWETQYF. The complete variable domain, with remaining parts taken from reference TRBV30 and TRBJ2-5, reads SQTIHQWPATLVQPVGSPLSLECTVEGTSNPNLYWYRQAAGRGLQLLFYSVGIGQISSEVPQNLSASRPQDRQFILSSKKLLLSDSGFYLCAWSAGARLAGGWETQYFGPGTRLLVL.

This clone was detected a few times. The chain uses TRBV6-1 and TRBJ2-7, with D perhaps matching TRBD2 (5 bases). Germline V CDR1 and CDR2: MNHNS, SASEGT. Trimming removed 5 bases from V and 3 bases from J, with 17 bases in between. The CDR3 length is 15 residues. For the CDR3, the DNA is TGTGCCAGCAGTTCCAAAGGTGGACGGGGCTACGAGCAGTACTTC. Its protein is CASSSKGGRGYEQYF.